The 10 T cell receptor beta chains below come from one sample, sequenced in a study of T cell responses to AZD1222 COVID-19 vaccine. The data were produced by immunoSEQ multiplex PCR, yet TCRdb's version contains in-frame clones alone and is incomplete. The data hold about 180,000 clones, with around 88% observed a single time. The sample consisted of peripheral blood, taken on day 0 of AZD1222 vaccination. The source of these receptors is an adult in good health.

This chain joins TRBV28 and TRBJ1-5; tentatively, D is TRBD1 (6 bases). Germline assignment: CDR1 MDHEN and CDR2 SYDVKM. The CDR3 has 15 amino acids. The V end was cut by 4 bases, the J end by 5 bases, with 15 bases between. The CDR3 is CASSSPAGGDQPQHF. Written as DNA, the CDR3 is TGTGCCAGCAGTTCCCCGGCGGGGGGCGATCAGCCCCAGCATTTT.

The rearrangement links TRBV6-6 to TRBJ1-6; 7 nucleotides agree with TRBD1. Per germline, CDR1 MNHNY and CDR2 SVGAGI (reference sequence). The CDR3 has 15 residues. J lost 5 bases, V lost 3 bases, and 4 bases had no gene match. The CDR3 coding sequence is TGTGCCAGCAGTTATTCAGGGGGGGATAATTCACCCCTCCACTTT. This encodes CASSYSGGDNSPLHF.

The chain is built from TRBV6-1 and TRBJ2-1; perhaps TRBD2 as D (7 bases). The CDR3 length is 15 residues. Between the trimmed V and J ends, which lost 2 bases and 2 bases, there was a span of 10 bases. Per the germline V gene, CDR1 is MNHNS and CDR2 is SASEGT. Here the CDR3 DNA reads TGTGCCAGCAGTGAATGGGGGGGCCCCTACAATGAGCAGTTCTTC. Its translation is CASSEWGGPYNEQFF.

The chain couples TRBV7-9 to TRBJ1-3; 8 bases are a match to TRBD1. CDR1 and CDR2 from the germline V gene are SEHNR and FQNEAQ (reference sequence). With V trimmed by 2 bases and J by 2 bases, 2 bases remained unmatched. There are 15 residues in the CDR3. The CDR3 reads CASSLTGGAGNTIYF. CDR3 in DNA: TGTGCCAGCAGCTTAACAGGGGGAGCTGGAAACACCATATATTTT.

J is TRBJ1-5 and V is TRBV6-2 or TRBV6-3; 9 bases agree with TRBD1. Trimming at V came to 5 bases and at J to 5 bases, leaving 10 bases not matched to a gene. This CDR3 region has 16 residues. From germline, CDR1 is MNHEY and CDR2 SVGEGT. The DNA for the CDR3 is TGTGCCAGCAGTCGGCCCGGGACAGGGTCCCATCAGCCCCAGCATTTT. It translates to CASSRPGTGSHQPQHF.

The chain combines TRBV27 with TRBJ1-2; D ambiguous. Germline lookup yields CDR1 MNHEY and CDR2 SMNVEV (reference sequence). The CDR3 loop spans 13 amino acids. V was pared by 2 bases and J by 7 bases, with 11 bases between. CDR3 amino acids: CASSLERAAGYTF. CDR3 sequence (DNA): TGTGCCAGCAGTTTAGAGCGGGCAGCTGGCTACACCTTC.

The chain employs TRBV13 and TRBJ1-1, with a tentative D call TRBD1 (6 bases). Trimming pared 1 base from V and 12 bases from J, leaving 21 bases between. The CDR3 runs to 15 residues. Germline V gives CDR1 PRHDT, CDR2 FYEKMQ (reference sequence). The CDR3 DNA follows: TGTGCCAGCAGCTTAGCGGAGAGGGAGGGAGGGGGGACTTTCTTT. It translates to CASSLAEREGGGTFF.

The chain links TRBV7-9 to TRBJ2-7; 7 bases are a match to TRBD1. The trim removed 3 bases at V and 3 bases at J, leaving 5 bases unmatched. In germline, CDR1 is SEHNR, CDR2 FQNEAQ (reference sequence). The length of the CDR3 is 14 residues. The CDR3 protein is CASSFRAGGYEQYF. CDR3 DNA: TGTGCCAGCAGCTTCAGGGCAGGGGGCTACGAGCAGTACTTC.

The CDR3 sequence is CASSEGTSQPQHF. Here the CDR3 DNA reads TGCGCCAGCAGTGAGGGCACGTCCCAGCCCCAGCATTTT. V gene TRBV10-1 combines with J gene TRBJ1-5, with D hard to call. With 2 bases removed from V and 7 bases from J, the gap between germline ends came to 9 bases. Germline CDR1 WNHNN, CDR2 SYGVQD (reference sequence). This CDR3 spans 13 amino acids.

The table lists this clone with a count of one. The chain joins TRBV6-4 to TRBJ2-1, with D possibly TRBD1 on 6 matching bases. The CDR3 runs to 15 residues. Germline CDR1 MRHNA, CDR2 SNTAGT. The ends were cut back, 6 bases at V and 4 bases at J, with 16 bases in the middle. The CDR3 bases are TGTGCCAGCAGCCGGGACAACGGGCCGTACAATGAGCAGTTCTTC. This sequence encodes CASSRDNGPYNEQFF.